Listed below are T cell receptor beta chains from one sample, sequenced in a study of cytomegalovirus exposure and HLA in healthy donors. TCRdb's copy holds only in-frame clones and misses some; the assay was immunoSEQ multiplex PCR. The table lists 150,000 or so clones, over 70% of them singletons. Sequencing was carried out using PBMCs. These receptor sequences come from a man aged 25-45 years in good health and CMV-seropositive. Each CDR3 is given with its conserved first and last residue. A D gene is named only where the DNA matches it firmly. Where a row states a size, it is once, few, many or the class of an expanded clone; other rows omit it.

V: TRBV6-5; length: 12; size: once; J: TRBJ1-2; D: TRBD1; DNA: TGTGCCAGCAGTACAGGGGATGATGGCTACACCTTC; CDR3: CASSTGDDGYTF
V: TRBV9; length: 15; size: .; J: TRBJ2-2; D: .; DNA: TGTGCCAGCAGCGTATCAGGGGCCGGGACCGGGGAGCTGTTTTTT; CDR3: CASSVSGAGTGELFF
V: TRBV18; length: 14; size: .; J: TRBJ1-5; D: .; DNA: TGTGCCAGCTCTCCCGGGTTTAGCAATCAGCCCCAGCATTTT; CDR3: CASSPGFSNQPQHF
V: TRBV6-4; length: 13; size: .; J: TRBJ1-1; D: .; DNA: TGTGCCAGCAGTGACTCGGGGGGGACTGAAGCTTTCTTT; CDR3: CASSDSGGTEAFF
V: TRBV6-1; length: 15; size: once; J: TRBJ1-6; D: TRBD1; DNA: TGTGCCACCACTTTGCGGACAGGGGAAAATTCACCCCTCCACTTT; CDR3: CATTLRTGENSPLHF
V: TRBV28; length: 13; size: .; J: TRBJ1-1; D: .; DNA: TGTGCCAGCACCCTACTTCAGAACACTGAAGCTTTCTTT; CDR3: CASTLLQNTEAFF
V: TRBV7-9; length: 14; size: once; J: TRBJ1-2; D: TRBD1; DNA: TGTGCCAGCAGCTTACAGGGGACAGTCTATGGCTACACCTTC; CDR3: CASSLQGTVYGYTF
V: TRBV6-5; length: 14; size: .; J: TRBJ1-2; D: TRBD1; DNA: TGTGCCAGCAGTGAAACAGGGGTAACCTATGGCTACACCTTC; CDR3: CASSETGVTYGYTF
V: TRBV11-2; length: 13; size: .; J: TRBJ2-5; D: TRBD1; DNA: TGTGCCAGCACCCTACAGGGGGCTGGGACCCAGTACTTC; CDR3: CASTLQGAGTQYF
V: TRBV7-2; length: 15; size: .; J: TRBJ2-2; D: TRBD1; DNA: TGTGCCAGCAGCCAGACAGGGGTACACACCGGGGAGCTGTTTTTT; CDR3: CASSQTGVHTGELFF
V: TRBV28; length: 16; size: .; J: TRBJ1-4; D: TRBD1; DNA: TGTGCCAGCAGTCTATTTCAAGGGGGCTCCCGTGAAAAACTGTTTTTT; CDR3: CASSLFQGGSREKLFF
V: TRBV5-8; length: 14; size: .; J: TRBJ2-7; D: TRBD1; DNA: TGTGCCAGCAGCTGGGAGGACAGGGACTACGAGCAGTACTTC; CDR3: CASSWEDRDYEQYF
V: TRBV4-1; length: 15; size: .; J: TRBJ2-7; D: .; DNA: TGCGCCAGCAGCCAGCACGACGAACAGGGCTACGAGCAGTACTTC; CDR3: CASSQHDEQGYEQYF
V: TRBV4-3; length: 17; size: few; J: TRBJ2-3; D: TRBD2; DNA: TGCGCCAGCAGCCAAGATCTTGGACTAGCGGGGGCTGATACGCAGTATTTT; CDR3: CASSQDLGLAGADTQYF
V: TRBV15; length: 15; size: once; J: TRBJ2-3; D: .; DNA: TGTGCCACCAGCAGAGTGGCGGAGAAAACAGATACGCAGTATTTT; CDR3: CATSRVAEKTDTQYF
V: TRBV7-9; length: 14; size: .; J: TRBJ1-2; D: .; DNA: TGTGCCAGCAGCCTCCCGACAGGAAACTATGGCTACACCTTC; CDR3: CASSLPTGNYGYTF
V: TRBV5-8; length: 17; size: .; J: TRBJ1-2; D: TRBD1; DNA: TGTGCCAGCAGCTTGAATCTTGATACAGGGGCGGACGAGGGCTACACCTTC; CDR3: CASSLNLDTGADEGYTF
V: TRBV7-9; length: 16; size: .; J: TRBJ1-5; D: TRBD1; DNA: TGTGCCAGCTCTTCCGGGCAACAGGGGGCAAGTCAGCCCCAGCATTTT; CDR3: CASSSGQQGASQPQHF
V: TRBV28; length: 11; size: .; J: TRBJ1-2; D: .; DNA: TGTGCCAGCAACAAAAATATGGGCTACACCTTC; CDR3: CASNKNMGYTF
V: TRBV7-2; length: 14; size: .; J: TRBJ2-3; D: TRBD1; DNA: TGTGCCAGCAGCCTCAGGGGGATCACAGATACGCAGTATTTT; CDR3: CASSLRGITDTQYF
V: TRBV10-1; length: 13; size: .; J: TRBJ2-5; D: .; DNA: TGCGCCAGCAGTAAGGGGGTTCAAGAGACCCAGTACTTC; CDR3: CASSKGVQETQYF
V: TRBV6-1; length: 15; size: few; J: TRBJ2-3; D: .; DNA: TGTGCCAGCAGTGAATCCAGGGGCGGCACAGATACGCAGTATTTT; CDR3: CASSESRGGTDTQYF
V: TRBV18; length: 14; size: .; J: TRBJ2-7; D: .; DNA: TGTGCCAGCTCACCCGGAGTTACCCGCTGGGAGCAGTACTTC; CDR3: CASSPGVTRWEQYF
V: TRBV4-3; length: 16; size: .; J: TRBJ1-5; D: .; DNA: TGCGCCAGCAGCCAAGAAAGGTTCGGGGGGAGTCAGCCCCAGCATTTT; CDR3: CASSQERFGGSQPQHF
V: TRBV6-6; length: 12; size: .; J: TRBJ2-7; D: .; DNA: TGTGCCAGCAGGCCCGACAACTACGAGCAGTACTTC; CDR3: CASRPDNYEQYF
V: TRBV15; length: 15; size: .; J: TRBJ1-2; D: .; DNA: TGTGCCACCAGCAGAGATGGGGCGCACTACTATGGCTACACCTTC; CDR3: CATSRDGAHYYGYTF
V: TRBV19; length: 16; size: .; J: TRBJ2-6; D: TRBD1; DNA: TGTGCCAGTAGAAAACAGGGGCCCTCTGGGGCCAACGTCCTGACTTTC; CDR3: CASRKQGPSGANVLTF
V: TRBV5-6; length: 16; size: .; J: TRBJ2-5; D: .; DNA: TGTGCCAGCAGCTTGTTGGCCCTCCCTCCGCACGAGACCCAGTACTTC; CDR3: CASSLLALPPHETQYF
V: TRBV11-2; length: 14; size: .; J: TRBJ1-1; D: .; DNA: TGTGCCAGCAGCTTGATCGGAGCGGGGACTGAAGCTTTCTTT; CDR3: CASSLIGAGTEAFF
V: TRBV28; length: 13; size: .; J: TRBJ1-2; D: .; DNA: TGTGCCAGCAGTATGGGGACTCGGAGAGGCTACACCTTC; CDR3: CASSMGTRRGYTF
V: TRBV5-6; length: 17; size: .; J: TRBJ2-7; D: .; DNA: TGTGCCAGCAGCTTGGGGGCAGGGACTCTGCTGGGAGGCGAGCAGTACTTC; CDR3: CASSLGAGTLLGGEQYF
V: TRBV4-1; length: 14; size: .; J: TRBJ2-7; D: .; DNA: TGCGCCAGCAGCCCCCGGGATGGGTACTACGAGCAGTACTTC; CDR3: CASSPRDGYYEQYF
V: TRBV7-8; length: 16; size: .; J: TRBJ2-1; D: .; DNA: TGTGCCAGCAGCCCTAGGGGGGGGACCACATACAATGAGCAGTTCTTC; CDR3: CASSPRGGTTYNEQFF
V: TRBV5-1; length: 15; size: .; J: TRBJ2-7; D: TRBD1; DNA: TGCGCCAGCAGCTTGTTAGGACAGGGTTCCCTCGAGCAGTACTTC; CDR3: CASSLLGQGSLEQYF
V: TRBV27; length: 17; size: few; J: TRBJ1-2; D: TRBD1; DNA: TGTGCCAGCAGTTTATCTTTGGGGGACAGGGGTAACTATGGCTACACCTTC; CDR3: CASSLSLGDRGNYGYTF